The source of this T cell receptor (beta chain) is a study of blood T cell repertoires in COVID-19. Study-wide background: The cDNA or gDNA used as material had been derived from T cells, B-cell-depleted T cells, or PBMCs.

J gave up 6 bases and V 4 bases, and 9 bases lay outside the gene matches. Germline-derived CDR1 and CDR2 are SGHNT and YYREEE (reference sequence). There are 15 residues in the CDR3. Libraries were prepared by immunoSEQ multiplex PCR; TCRdb keeps only in-frame clonotypes and omits some of them. Among roughly 250,000 clones listed, about 86% were seen once. The sequence derives from a woman younger than 45 with COVID-19, enrolled during active disease. The chain carries TRBV5-4 and TRBJ2-7; TRBD1 matches at 11 bases. Sequenced: peripheral blood. The CDR3 sequence is CASSRTGGRRGEQYF. DNA of the CDR3: TGTGCCAGCAGCCGGACAGGGGGCAGGAGGGGCGAGCAGTACTTC.